Listed below are T cell receptor beta chains from one sample, sequenced in a study of response to subunit inactivated influenza vaccine. Each CDR3 protein gets one entry after TCRdb re-called the RT-PCR reads with MiXCR. The data contain over 150,000 distinct CDR3 sequences, about 9% of them singletons. Sequencing was performed on non-naive T cells sorted from PBMCs, taken on the day of vaccination. The receptors derive from a man aged 45-65 years who received an inactivated influenza vaccine. CDR3s include the opening cysteine and the closing phenylalanine or tryptophan. A D gene is named only where the DNA matches it firmly. Only part of the rows carry a size: once, few, many, or a class if the clone is expanded.

j_call v_call d_call clone_size cdr3_aa cdr3_nt
TRBJ2-3 TRBV5-1 TRBD2 few CASSVSGKGTDTQYF TGCGCCAGCAGCGTGAGCGGGAAGGGCACAGATACGCAGTATTTT
TRBJ2-7 TRBV12-3/TRBV12-4 . many CASSFGGTSYEQYF TGTGCCAGCAGTTTTGGCGGGACCTCCTACGAGCAGTACTTC
TRBJ2-7 TRBV28 . many CASSDFHYEQYF TGTGCCAGCAGTGACTTCCACTACGAGCAGTACTTC
TRBJ1-2 TRBV30 . . CAWMGGRSNYGYTF TGTGCCTGGATGGGCGGACGATCTAACTATGGCTACACCTTC
TRBJ2-2 TRBV7-2 . few CASSFSEYSTGELFF TGTGCCAGCAGCTTTTCCGAGTATAGCACCGGGGAGCTGTTTTTT
TRBJ2-7 TRBV20-1 . few CSRAAGDEQYF TGCAGTAGAGCGGCCGGGGACGAGCAGTACTTC
TRBJ2-7 TRBV4-2 . many CASSQDGRPYEQYF TGTGCCAGCAGCCAAGATGGCAGGCCCTACGAGCAGTACTTC
TRBJ1-1 TRBV12-3/TRBV12-4 . few CASRAGQILEAFF TGTGCCAGCAGGGCCGGACAGATTCTAGAAGCTTTCTTT
TRBJ2-7 TRBV20-1 TRBD2 . CSARVSGSSYEQYF TGCAGTGCTAGGGTTAGCGGGAGCTCCTACGAGCAGTACTTC
TRBJ2-2 TRBV6-1 . . CASRRPGLGTGELFF TGTGCCAGCAGGCGACCAGGGCTGGGAACCGGGGAGCTGTTTTTT
TRBJ2-1 TRBV28 . few CASKTGSSYNEQFF TGTGCCAGTAAAACTGGGAGCTCCTACAATGAGCAGTTCTTC
TRBJ2-3 TRBV15 TRBD1 many CATSRDLARGSDTQYF TGTGCCACCAGCAGAGATTTGGCCAGGGGGTCAGATACGCAGTATTTT
TRBJ1-2 TRBV5-1 TRBD1 few CASSAGTGRDGYTF TGCGCCAGCAGCGCAGGGACAGGGAGGGATGGCTACACCTTC
TRBJ2-1 TRBV20-1 . many CSAREGNYGNEQFF TGCAGTGCTAGAGAGGGGAACTACGGTAATGAGCAGTTCTTC
TRBJ2-7 TRBV29-1 TRBD1 many CSVGTGYYEQYF TGCAGCGTTGGGACAGGGTACTACGAGCAGTACTTC
TRBJ2-3 TRBV15 . few CATSRALGADTQYF TGTGCCACCAGCAGGGCGTTGGGGGCAGATACGCAGTATTTT
TRBJ2-1 TRBV6-2/TRBV6-3 TRBD2 . CASSPSGLADNEQFF TGTGCCAGCAGCCCCTCCGGACTAGCGGACAATGAGCAGTTCTTC
TRBJ2-3 TRBV28 TRBD2 few CASSLGTSGRATQYF TGTGCCAGCAGTTTAGGTACTAGCGGGAGGGCCACGCAGTATTTT
TRBJ1-1 TRBV12-3/TRBV12-4 . . CASSAPTGRAFF TGTGCCAGCAGTGCACCAACAGGGAGGGCTTTCTTT
TRBJ2-1 TRBV5-1 TRBD2 . CASSGVGGRTYNEQFF TGCGCCAGCAGTGGGGTCGGCGGGAGGACCTACAATGAGCAGTTCTTC
TRBJ1-6 TRBV4-3 . many CASSQAQNNSPLHF TGCGCCAGCAGCCAAGCACAGAATAATTCACCCCTCCACTTT
TRBJ2-7 TRBV30 . few CAWRSGGGYEQYF TGTGCCTGGAGATCTGGGGGCGGGTACGAGCAGTACTTC
TRBJ1-1 TRBV20-1 . . CSARVQSVNTEAFF TGCAGTGCTAGAGTCCAATCAGTGAACACTGAAGCTTTCTTT
TRBJ2-1 TRBV10-3 . few CAIGRDFYNEQFF TGTGCCATCGGCAGGGACTTCTACAATGAGCAGTTCTTC
TRBJ2-1 TRBV24-1 . . CATSDTGRAYNEQFF TGTGCCACCAGTGACACGGGCCGGGCTTACAATGAGCAGTTCTTC
TRBJ2-5 TRBV5-1 TRBD2 . CASSLGASGDQETQYF TGCGCCAGCAGCTTGGGGGCTAGCGGGGACCAAGAGACCCAGTACTTC
TRBJ1-6 TRBV18 TRBD1 few CASSLRQGWDSPLHF TGTGCCAGCTCACTTCGACAGGGGTGGGATTCACCCCTCCACTTT
TRBJ2-5 TRBV7-8 . few CASSPGPYQETQYF TGTGCCAGCAGCCCAGGACCGTACCAAGAGACCCAGTACTTC
TRBJ1-2 TRBV10-2 . few CASTTSPANYGYTF TGCGCCAGCACAACATCTCCGGCCAACTATGGCTACACCTTC
TRBJ2-7 TRBV10-3 . . CAISEIAGGDEQYF TGTGCCATCAGTGAGATAGCCGGAGGGGACGAGCAGTACTTC
TRBJ2-5 TRBV4-1 . few CASSQEAGQERTQYF TGCGCCAGCAGCCAAGAAGCGGGACAGGAACGGACCCAGTACTTC
TRBJ2-3 TRBV6-1 . many CASSLPALTDTQYF TGTGCCAGCAGCCTCCCCGCCCTCACAGATACGCAGTATTTT
TRBJ2-1 TRBV3-1 . many CASSQASVYNEQFF TGTGCCAGCAGCCAAGCTAGCGTCTACAATGAGCAGTTCTTC
TRBJ1-3 TRBV7-6 . many CASSPRVGLPSGNTIYF TGTGCCAGCAGCCCCAGAGTAGGCCTCCCCTCTGGAAACACCATATATTTT
TRBJ2-1 TRBV24-1 TRBD2 many CATSDISGSSYNEQFF TGTGCCACCAGTGATATAAGCGGGAGCTCCTACAATGAGCAGTTCTTC
TRBJ1-1 TRBV7-9 . few CASSLDFGATEAFF TGTGCCAGCAGCTTAGATTTCGGGGCGACTGAAGCTTTCTTT
TRBJ2-2 TRBV5-4 . many CASSFMGGELFF TGTGCCAGCAGCTTCATGGGCGGGGAGCTGTTTTTT
TRBJ2-2 TRBV2 . many CASSAKGRANTGELFF TGTGCCAGCAGCGCTAAAGGCCGGGCGAACACCGGGGAGCTGTTTTTT
TRBJ1-2 TRBV18 TRBD1 few CASSLDRDNYGYTF TGTGCCAGCTCACTCGACAGGGATAACTATGGCTACACCTTC
TRBJ1-2 TRBV19 . few CASSRGRPSDGYTF TGTGCCAGTAGTCGGGGACGGCCGAGCGATGGCTACACCTTC
TRBJ2-2 TRBV14 . . CASSQELAYTGELFF TGTGCCAGCAGCCAAGAGTTGGCATACACCGGGGAGCTGTTTTTT
TRBJ2-1 TRBV6-5 . few CASSYGPTWGEQFF TGTGCCAGCAGTTACGGGCCAACTTGGGGTGAGCAGTTCTTC
TRBJ2-1 TRBV20-1 TRBD2 . CSARIAGVGYNEQFF TGCAGTGCTAGGATAGCGGGAGTGGGTTACAATGAGCAGTTCTTC
TRBJ2-2 TRBV12-3/TRBV12-4 TRBD2 few CASSPYRGDTGELFF TGTGCCAGCAGTCCTTACCGGGGGGACACCGGGGAGCTGTTTTTT
TRBJ1-5 TRBV30 . . CAWSPSFGSNQPQHF TGTGCCTGGAGTCCCTCATTTGGGAGCAATCAGCCCCAGCATTTT
TRBJ1-6 TRBV5-1 . many CASSPRTGVYNSPLHF TGCGCCAGCAGCCCACGGACGGGTGTCTATAATTCACCCCTCCACTTT
TRBJ2-5 TRBV6-2/TRBV6-3 . few CASGRREETQYF TGTGCCAGCGGCAGGCGAGAAGAGACCCAGTACTTC
TRBJ2-7 TRBV29-1 . many CSVGSTYEQYF TGCAGCGTTGGTTCCACCTACGAGCAGTACTTC
TRBJ1-1 TRBV5-1 . . CASSFTTSVNTEAFF TGCGCCAGCAGCTTTACCACATCCGTGAACACTGAAGCTTTCTTT
TRBJ1-2 TRBV5-1 . few CASSLEGFVGLRGYTF TGCGCCAGCAGCTTGGAGGGCTTCGTGGGCTTAAGAGGCTACACCTTC
TRBJ1-5 TRBV7-8 . few CASSLVAGGRGQPQHF TGTGCCAGCAGCTTAGTTGCGGGGGGTAGGGGTCAGCCCCAGCATTTT
TRBJ2-7 TRBV7-8 . many CASSSGQRPYEQYF TGTGCCAGCAGCTCAGGACAGCGGCCCTACGAGCAGTACTTC
TRBJ2-1 TRBV5-1 TRBD1 . CASSGTGGPLRDEQFF TGCGCCAGCAGCGGAACAGGGGGCCCTCTTCGGGATGAGCAGTTCTTC
TRBJ2-2 TRBV6-1 . few CASRRQEGDTGELFF TGTGCCAGCAGGCGTCAGGAAGGCGACACCGGGGAGCTGTTTTTT